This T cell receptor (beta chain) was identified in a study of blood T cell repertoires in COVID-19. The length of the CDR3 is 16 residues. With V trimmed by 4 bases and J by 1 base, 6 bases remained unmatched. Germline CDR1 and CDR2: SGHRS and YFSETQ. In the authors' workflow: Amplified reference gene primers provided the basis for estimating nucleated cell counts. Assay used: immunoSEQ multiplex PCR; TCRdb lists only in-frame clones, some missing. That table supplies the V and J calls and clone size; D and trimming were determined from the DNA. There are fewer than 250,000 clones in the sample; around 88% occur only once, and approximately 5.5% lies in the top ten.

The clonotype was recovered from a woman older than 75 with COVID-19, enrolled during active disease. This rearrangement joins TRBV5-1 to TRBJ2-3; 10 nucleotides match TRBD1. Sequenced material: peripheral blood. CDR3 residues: CASSPRTGGGTDTQYF. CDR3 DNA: TGCGCCAGCAGCCCCCGGACAGGGGGAGGCACAGATACGCAGTATTTT.